The text below deals with one T cell receptor (beta chain). In the study's own analysis: Amplification of reference gene primers was used by the study to estimate nucleated cell counts. This table comes from immunoSEQ multiplex PCR, and its TCRdb copy is limited to in-frame clones, with some not included. The V and J calls and clone size come from that table; D and trimming were worked out from the DNA. The sample includes over 150,000 clones, about 88% of them seen just once. This record comes from a study of blood T cell repertoires in COVID-19. Study details: Researchers got acute and convalescent COVID-19 samples from the United States, Italy and Spain. Sources were T cells, B-cell-depleted T cells, or PBMCs; the material itself was cDNA or gDNA.

The Seattle site enrolled patients during active infection and followed them longitudinally. The CDR3 length is 15 residues. CDR1 MNHEY and CDR2 SVGEGT come from the germline V gene. Trimming removed 6 bases at V and 2 bases at J, with 14 bases between. The clonotype comes from a man aged 50 to 59 with COVID-19, enrolled during active disease. The sample was peripheral blood. This chain joins TRBV6-2 or TRBV6-3 and TRBJ1-5; possible D gene TRBD1, 5 bases. The CDR3 sequence: CASSQGAGGNQPQHF. CDR3 in DNA: TGTGCCAGCAGCCAAGGAGCGGGGGGCAATCAGCCCCAGCATTTT.